This is a list of T cell receptor beta chains from one sample in a study of blood T cell repertoires in COVID-19. Sequenced by immunoSEQ multiplex PCR; TCRdb stores in-frame clones only, minus some. This table has more than 140,000 clones, around 80% appearing once. Sequences were obtained from peripheral blood. Receptors were obtained from a woman in her fifties or sixties in a cohort sampled during active or convalescent COVID-19. The CDR3 runs from the conserved cysteine through the conserved F or W. D genes are given only for firm matches. Rows may omit the clone size; those that give it use once, few, many or a size class.

>TRBJ1-2|once|TRBD1|TRBV30
TGTGCCTGGAGGACAGGGGAGGGGTATGGCTACACCTTC
CAWRTGEGYGYTF
>TRBJ2-2|once|.|TRBV7-8
TGTGCCAGCAGCGAACCGGGACTTAACACCGGGGAGCTGTTTTTT
CASSEPGLNTGELFF
>TRBJ2-3|.|TRBD2|TRBV10-3
TGTGCCATCAGTGCCGGCGGGGGGCTGGGCACAGATACGCAGTATTTT
CAISAGGGLGTDTQYF
>TRBJ2-1|.|TRBD2|TRBV7-9
TGTGCCAGCAGCGCCGGTAGGGGTGGCGGGGGTAATGAGCAGTTCTTC
CASSAGRGGGGNEQFF
>TRBJ2-5|.|.|TRBV12-2
TGTGCAAGTGGGGGCAAACGATGTGACTTCTCATACTTC
CASGGKRCDFSYF
>TRBJ2-5|once|.|TRBV10-3
TGTGCCATCAGTGAACTGTCGTTCGGGATCGAGACCCAGTACTTC
CAISELSFGIETQYF
>TRBJ1-3|.|.|TRBV5-5
TGTGCCAGCAGCTTAAATGGGGGCATGGGGTCTGGAAACACCATATATTTT
CASSLNGGMGSGNTIYF
>TRBJ1-5|.|TRBD1|TRBV6-2/TRBV6-3
TGTGCCAGCAGCGAATATCGGACAGGGTATAAAGGAGATAGCAATCAGCCCCAGCATTTT
CASSEYRTGYKGDSNQPQHF
>TRBJ1-2|.|.|TRBV7-2
TGTGCCAGCAGCTTAGAGGCGGGTTTAAACTATGGCTACACCTTC
CASSLEAGLNYGYTF
>TRBJ1-1|once|TRBD1|TRBV6-6
TGTGCCAGCAGTTACGGGACAGGGAAGAACACTGAAGCTTTCTTT
CASSYGTGKNTEAFF
>TRBJ2-5|.|TRBD2|TRBV6-5
TGTGCCAGCAGTTACTTACTAGCGGGGCAAGAGACCCAGTACTTC
CASSYLLAGQETQYF
>TRBJ1-3|.|TRBD1|TRBV4-1
TGCGCCAGCAGCCAAGATACAGGGGCCTCTGGAAACACCATATATTTT
CASSQDTGASGNTIYF
>TRBJ1-2|.|.|TRBV25-1
TGTGCCAGCAGTGAAGGGGCATACTATGGCTACACCTTC
CASSEGAYYGYTF
>TRBJ1-2|once|.|TRBV24-1
TGTGCCACCAGTGACCGGACAGACCTCTATGGCTACACCTTC
CATSDRTDLYGYTF
>TRBJ2-1|few|.|TRBV6-5
TGTGCCAGCACCCCGGCGGGCGGGCCCCGTGAGTTCTTC
CASTPAGGPREFF
>TRBJ2-3|.|TRBD1|TRBV24-1
TGTGCCACCAGTGCCTTGGGTGGGACAGGGGCAGATACGCAGTATTTT
CATSALGGTGADTQYF
>TRBJ2-1|.|TRBD2|TRBV5-1
TGCGCCAGCAGCGGGGGACTAGCGGAGAATGAGCAGTTCTTC
CASSGGLAENEQFF
>TRBJ2-7|.|TRBD1|TRBV6-1
TGTGCCAGCAGTGATATCGCTCCAGGGGGCCCCTACGAGCAGTACTTC
CASSDIAPGGPYEQYF
>TRBJ1-1|once|TRBD1|TRBV10-3
TGTGCCATCAGTGAGGGGACAGGGTTCGTGAACACTGAAGCTTTCTTT
CAISEGTGFVNTEAFF
>TRBJ1-4|.|.|TRBV11-2
TGTGCCAGCAGCTTAGGAGGTGTCCGCCTTAATGAAAAACTGTTTTTT
CASSLGGVRLNEKLFF
>TRBJ1-2|.|TRBD1|TRBV25-1
TGTGCCAGTTCGGGACAGCCCTATGGCTACACCTTC
CASSGQPYGYTF
>TRBJ2-5|.|TRBD2|TRBV6-5
TGTGCCAGCAGGAGCGGGGGCAACCAAGAGACCCAGTACTTC
CASRSGGNQETQYF
>TRBJ2-3|.|TRBD1|TRBV5-6
TGTGCCAGCAGCTTCTTAGGGGATTTTAGGGGGCGCGATACGCAGTATTTT
CASSFLGDFRGRDTQYF
>TRBJ1-6|.|TRBD1|TRBV5-1
TGCGCCAGCAGCTCCACAGGGGATTCACCCCTCCACTTT
CASSSTGDSPLHF
>TRBJ2-2|.|TRBD1|TRBV3-1/TRBV3-2
TGTGCCAGCAGCCAACTGGGACAGAGAGAGAACACCGGGGAGCTGTTTTTT
CASSQLGQRENTGELFF
>TRBJ1-5|.|.|TRBV5-4
TGTGCCAGCAGCTTGGCACGGACAGAGAGCAATCAGCCCCAGCATTTT
CASSLARTESNQPQHF
>TRBJ1-5|few|.|TRBV4-1
TGCGCCAGCAGTCCAGGGGAAAGGGTTGGGCAGCCCCAGCATTTT
CASSPGERVGQPQHF
>TRBJ1-2|.|.|TRBV4-1
TGCGCCAGCAGCCCCAGCGGACGAAGGGGGGGCTACACCTTC
CASSPSGRRGGYTF
>TRBJ1-4|.|TRBD1|TRBV3-1/TRBV3-2
TGTGCCAGCAGCCAAGGACAGGGTGGTGAAAAACTGTTTTTT
CASSQGQGGEKLFF
>TRBJ2-3|.|TRBD2|TRBV7-6
TGTGCCAGCAGCTCTAGCGGGGGGGCCACAGATACGCAGTATTTT
CASSSSGGATDTQYF
>TRBJ1-3|.|TRBD1|TRBV6-5
TGTGCCAGCAGTTACAGCAGGGGGGACACCATATATTTT
CASSYSRGDTIYF
>TRBJ2-7|.|TRBD1|TRBV6-5
TGTGCCAGCAGTCGGACAGGGACTTCCTACGAGCAGTACTTC
CASSRTGTSYEQYF
>TRBJ1-5|.|.|TRBV10-3
TGTGCCATCAGTGAGATTTTGGGGCAGGGAGGTCAGCCCCAGCATTTT
CAISEILGQGGQPQHF
>TRBJ1-5|.|.|TRBV19
TGTGCCAGTAGTATAAAGGGGTATAGCAATCAGCCCCAGCATTTT
CASSIKGYSNQPQHF
>TRBJ2-6|.|.|TRBV3-1/TRBV3-2
TGTGCCAGCAGCCAGGCCACCGGGGCCAACGTCCTGACTTTC
CASSQATGANVLTF
>TRBJ2-3|.|TRBD2|TRBV2
TGTGCCAGCTCCAGCGGGGAGGGTTGGGATACGCAGTATTTT
CASSSGEGWDTQYF
>TRBJ1-1|.|.|TRBV4-3
TGCGCCAGCAGCCAAGGTGCAGGGGTGGTGAACACTGAAGCTTTCTTT
CASSQGAGVVNTEAFF
>TRBJ1-3|few|.|TRBV2
TGTGCCAGCAGCCAGGGTTGGCCTAGCTCTGGAAACACCATATATTTT
CASSQGWPSSGNTIYF
>TRBJ1-1|.|TRBD1|TRBV29-1
TGCAGCGTTACCCGGGACAGGGTGAACACTGAAGCTTTCTTT
CSVTRDRVNTEAFF
>TRBJ2-3|few|.|TRBV7-8
TGTGCCAGCAGCTTAGGGACTACCCGGGGGGATACGCAGTATTTT
CASSLGTTRGDTQYF
>TRBJ2-5|.|TRBD2|TRBV3-1/TRBV3-2
TGTGCCAGCAGCCAAGAGACTAGCACGGTGGCGACCCAGTACTTC
CASSQETSTVATQYF
>TRBJ1-6|.|TRBD1|TRBV5-1
TGCGCCAGCAGCTTGGGGGGACAGGCGGGGTCCTATAATTCACCCCTCCACTTT
CASSLGGQAGSYNSPLHF
>TRBJ2-7|.|TRBD2|TRBV19
TGTGCCAGCGTAGGGACTAGCGGGGGCTCAAGCTCCTACGAGCAGTACTTC
CASVGTSGGSSSYEQYF
>TRBJ2-3|.|TRBD2|TRBV27
TGTGCCAGCACCAGACTAGCGACAGATACGCAGTATTTT
CASTRLATDTQYF
>TRBJ1-5|.|.|TRBV4-1
TGCGCCAGCAGCCAACAGGGCCAGCCCCAGCATTTT
CASSQQGQPQHF
>TRBJ1-3|.|.|TRBV7-8
TGTGCCAGCAGCCTAATGGGCCTTTCCCACTCTGGAAACACCATATATTTT
CASSLMGLSHSGNTIYF
>TRBJ1-1|.|.|TRBV6-5
TGTGCCACAGCCACTGACGGGTTTGGCACTGAAGCTTTCTTT
CATATDGFGTEAFF
>TRBJ1-5|.|TRBD1|TRBV18
TGTGCCAGCTCACGACTGACAGGGGAAAATCAGCCCCAGCATTTT
CASSRLTGENQPQHF
>TRBJ2-5|.|.|TRBV25-1
TGTGCCAGCAGTGAGAACAGGGAGACCCAGTACTTC
CASSENRETQYF
>TRBJ2-5|.|TRBD2|TRBV19
TGTGCCAGTAGTATAGACGGGACTATTCCCCCAGAGACCCAGTACTTC
CASSIDGTIPPETQYF